Listed below are T cell receptor beta chains from one sample, sequenced in a study of patients and donors after allogeneic stem cell transplantation. TCRdb re-derived calls from the RT-PCR reads in MiXCR, one entry per CDR3 protein. The sample has some 960,000 distinct CDR3 sequences, approximately 19% seen once. Sample: blood, either unsorted or a sorted T cell fraction (not recorded which). The origin of the receptors is a human donor who was either an allogeneic HSCT recipient or a stem cell or donor lymphocyte infusion donor (not recorded which). It is not recorded whose cells these are; they may come from a transplant donor. The CDR3 runs from the conserved cysteine through the conserved F or W. Size tells how often a clone was seen (once, few, many) or the class of an expanded clone, and some rows leave it out.

clone_size: many; v_call: TRBV5-1; cdr3_aa: CASSRLTGEGEQYF
clone_size: few; v_call: TRBV6-1; cdr3_aa: CASSLRGGWSDEQYF
clone_size: -; v_call: TRBV11-2; cdr3_aa: CASRRPGTGQETQYF
clone_size: -; v_call: TRBV27; cdr3_aa: CASSLTGTYNEQYF
clone_size: few; v_call: TRBV12-3/TRBV12-4; cdr3_aa: CASARRNQETQYF
clone_size: many; v_call: TRBV5-1; cdr3_aa: CASSSGLQETQYF
clone_size: -; v_call: TRBV20-1; cdr3_aa: CSATEGIYGYTF
clone_size: many; v_call: TRBV12-3/TRBV12-4; cdr3_aa: CASSSTGTITYEQYF
clone_size: -; v_call: TRBV12-1; cdr3_aa: CASRPRGLSTDTQYF
clone_size: -; v_call: TRBV20-1; cdr3_aa: CSARELAGYYEQYF
clone_size: -; v_call: TRBV5-6; cdr3_aa: CASSLLFFGTFDSSYNEQFF
clone_size: -; v_call: TRBV5-1; cdr3_aa: CASRLGGENYEQYF
clone_size: -; v_call: TRBV28; cdr3_aa: CASSYGQSLYGYTF
clone_size: few; v_call: TRBV9; cdr3_aa: CASSVSSRASLYEQYF
clone_size: few; v_call: TRBV5-1; cdr3_aa: CASSTRAGPKRRNEQFF
clone_size: -; v_call: TRBV30; cdr3_aa: CAWSVGDTQYF
clone_size: -; v_call: TRBV20-1; cdr3_aa: CSAEDSYTGNTIYF
clone_size: few; v_call: TRBV6-1; cdr3_aa: CASSPGLSDEQFF
clone_size: few; v_call: TRBV6-5; cdr3_aa: CASSSPQGIEAFF
clone_size: few; v_call: TRBV5-1; cdr3_aa: CASSLVGGTIAKNIQYF
clone_size: few; v_call: TRBV6-2/TRBV6-3; cdr3_aa: CASSINSKGNTEAFF
clone_size: -; v_call: TRBV20-1; cdr3_aa: CSATEDRDYGYTF
clone_size: few; v_call: TRBV5-1; cdr3_aa: CASSLIAGAAGELFF